The source of this TCR beta chain is a study of blood T cells in healthy people across ages. Overall study results and limits: Unsorted PBMC input precluded a conclusive naive versus antigen-experienced comparison.

A sample-barcoded 5' primer and a J-beta primer mix were used in a second PCR of roughly 7 to 11 cycles. One entry per CDR3 protein, called by TCRdb with MiXCR from the 5' RACE reads. The sample includes around 1,500,000 distinct CDR3 sequences, around two fifths of them seen just once. J lost 4 bases, V lost 4 bases, and 10 bases had no gene match. Germline CDR1 and CDR2: MNHNS and SASEGT. This CDR3 region has 16 residues. This clonotype was observed once. Its antigen is not known. The chain combines TRBV6-1 with TRBJ2-5, with 9 bases aligning to TRBD2. The sequenced material came from blood. This sequence originates from a woman younger than 30 in good health. CDR3 nucleotide sequence: TGTGCCAGCAGTGTGGTGAAGCTAGCGGGGTCAGAGACCCAGTACTTC. Its translation is CASSVVKLAGSETQYF.